Following are 10 T cell receptor beta chains from one sample sequenced in a study of low-dose radiotherapy and immunotherapy resistance in tumors. Time point described: before trial treatment. With a constant-region primer and a V-primer adapter, TCRs were subjected to approximately 18 PCR cycles of amplification. One entry per CDR3 protein results from TCRdb running MiXCR on the reads. Seen here are about 50,000 distinct CDR3 sequences, roughly 12% observed once, and the top ten hold about 6.2%. This specimen was PBMCs, taken before treatment. Every receptor here comes from a female donor with ovarian cancer.

The sample holds many counts of this clonotype. The chain couples TRBV6-6 to TRBJ1-6, with D possibly matching TRBD1 (6 bases). The germline gives CDR1 MNHNY, CDR2 SVGAGI (reference sequence). The V and J ends lost 3 bases and 7 bases respectively, with 16 bases between them. There are 16 residues in the CDR3. The CDR3 region is CASSYSRQAGNSPLHF. The CDR3 DNA follows: TGTGCCAGCAGTTATTCCAGACAGGCTGGGAATTCACCCCTCCACTTT.

This clonotype was seen ten or more times. This chain connects TRBV11-2 to TRBJ2-1, with 8 bases identical to TRBD1. V trimming: 5 bases; J trimming: 0 bases; junction bases outside the gene matches: 9. The CDR3 consists of 17 residues. CDR1 is SGHAT and CDR2 is FQNNGV in the germline V gene. Here the CDR3 reads CASSKGQGSNSYNEQFF. CDR3 bases: TGTGCCAGCAGCAAAGGACAGGGATCTAACTCCTACAATGAGCAGTTCTTC.

This clonotype was counted between two and nine times. A far larger clone is off by one base, so a read error is likely. The gene calls are TRBV28 and TRBJ2-1, with D possibly TRBD2 on 5 matching bases. The CDR3 consists of 12 residues. V lost 8 bases and J lost 10, with 15 bases in between. The germline V gene has CDR1 MDHEN and CDR2 SYDVKM. The DNA of the CDR3 is TGTGCCAGCCCGAAGGACTCGTTCGAGCAGTTCTTC. Translation: CASPKDSFEQFF.

As to this clonotype: A far larger clone is only one base removed, so a read error is likely. The V call is TRBV29-1, the J call TRBJ2-1; D is possibly TRBD1 or TRBD2 (5 bases each). The CDR3 extends over 11 amino acids. V gave up 4 bases and J gave up 10 bases, with 11 bases separating them. Germline V lookup: CDR1 SQVTM, CDR2 ANQGSEA. CDR3 DNA: TGCAGCGTTGGAGGGGTCCTCGAGCAGTTCTTC. Translating gives CSVGGVLEQFF.

This clonotype was observed many times. The J gene is TRBJ2-5, the V gene TRBV28, with D uncertain. The CDR3 totals 11 residues. Trimming took 9 bases from V and 1 from J, leaving 6 bases between them. The germline V gene has CDR1 MDHEN and CDR2 SYDVKM. The CDR3 DNA reads as TGTGCCAGTGGCAGCCAAGAGACCCAGTACTTC. Translating it yields CASGSQETQYF.

This clonotype was found many times. The chain has TRBV6-8 and TRBJ2-7, with 11 bases that match TRBD2. Trimming removed 4 bases from V and 1 base from J; junction bases left unmatched: 3. Germline CDR1 MNHGY, CDR2 SAAAGT. The CDR3 runs 15 residues. CDR3 DNA: TGTGCCAGCAGTTCCGGGACTAGCGGATCCTACGAGCAGTACTTC. It codes for CASSSGTSGSYEQYF.

In this sample, this clonotype turned up many times. This rearrangement joins TRBV7-6 to TRBJ2-3; 9 bases match TRBD1. V lost 1 base to trimming and J lost 7 bases; unmatched junction nucleotides: 6. Germline V gene sequence: CDR1 SGHVS, CDR2 FNYEAQ. The length of the CDR3 is 15 residues. For the CDR3, the DNA is TGTGCCAGCAGCTTAGGCAACAGGGGGCTGAATACGCAGTATTTT. It codes for CASSLGNRGLNTQYF.

Ten or more counts support this clonotype. V is TRBV18 and J is TRBJ1-1; no firm D call. The CDR3 consists of 13 residues. CDR1 is KGHSH, CDR2 LQKENI, per germline. V was shortened by 6 bases and J by 5 bases, with 13 bases between the two germline ends. The CDR3 spells CASSGSPGTEAFF. The CDR3 DNA reads as TGTGCCAGCTCCGGGTCCCCGGGGACTGAAGCTTTCTTT.

This clonotype occurred many times. The J gene is TRBJ1-5, the V gene TRBV7-2, with D tentatively TRBD1 (6 bases). Trimming stripped 5 bases from V and 7 bases from J, with 21 bases between. The CDR3 extends over 16 amino acids. The germline V gene encodes CDR1 SGHTA and CDR2 FQGNSA. This CDR3 reads CASSPRAGRGIQPQHF. The CDR3 coding sequence is TGTGCCAGCAGCCCCCGTGCTGGGAGGGGGATCCAGCCCCAGCATTTT.

This clonotype occurred many times. The rearrangement uses TRBV7-2 and TRBJ1-2; the D is unclear. V was clipped by 5 bases and J by 8 bases, with 27 bases between them. Germline V lookup: CDR1 SGHTA, CDR2 FQGNSA. The CDR3 consists of 17 residues. This CDR3 reads CASSRAVLGLGSRGYTF. CDR3 in DNA: TGTGCCAGCAGCCGAGCCGTACTCGGACTGGGGTCGAGAGGCTACACCTTC.